This TCR beta chain was sequenced during a study of T-cell reconstitution after alpha-beta-depleted transplantation in children. Germline lookup yields CDR1 MNHEY and CDR2 SMNVEV (reference sequence). Trimming cost V 6 bases and J 1 base, with 18 bases left between them. The CDR3 covers 16 residues. The table lists this clonotype with many counts. As it was prepared, the TCRbeta library received unique molecular identifiers. TCRdb fed the PCR reads into MiXCR, producing one record per CDR3 protein. Of a few hundred thousand distinct CDR3 sequences listed, 9.5% to 13% were seen once; the top ten hold about 5%.

The input for sequencing was PBMCs from the stem cell graft donor, taken from the stem cell graft. The sequence was collected from a human donor who donated a stem cell graft to a child with acute myeloid leukemia. This chain joins TRBV27 and TRBJ1-1, with a weak D call TRBD1 (6 bases). The CDR3 nucleotides read TGTGCCAGCAGCCCCGGCAGGGGACGGACGAACACTGAAGCTTTCTTT. Protein: CASSPGRGRTNTEAFF.